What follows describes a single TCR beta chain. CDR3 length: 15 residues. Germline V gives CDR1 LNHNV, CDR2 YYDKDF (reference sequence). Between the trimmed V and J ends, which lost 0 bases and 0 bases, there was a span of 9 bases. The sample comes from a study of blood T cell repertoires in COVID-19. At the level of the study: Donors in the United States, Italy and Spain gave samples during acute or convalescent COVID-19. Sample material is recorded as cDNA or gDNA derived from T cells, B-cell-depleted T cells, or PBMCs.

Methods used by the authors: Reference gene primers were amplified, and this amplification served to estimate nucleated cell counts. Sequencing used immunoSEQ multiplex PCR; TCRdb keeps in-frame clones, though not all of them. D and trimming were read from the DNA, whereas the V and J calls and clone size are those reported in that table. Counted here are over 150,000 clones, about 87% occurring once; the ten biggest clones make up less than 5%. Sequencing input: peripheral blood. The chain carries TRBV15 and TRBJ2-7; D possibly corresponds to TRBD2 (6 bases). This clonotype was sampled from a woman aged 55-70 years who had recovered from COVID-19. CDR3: CATSRDRGSSYEQYF. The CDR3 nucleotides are TGTGCCACCAGCAGAGATCGGGGGAGCTCCTACGAGCAGTACTTC.